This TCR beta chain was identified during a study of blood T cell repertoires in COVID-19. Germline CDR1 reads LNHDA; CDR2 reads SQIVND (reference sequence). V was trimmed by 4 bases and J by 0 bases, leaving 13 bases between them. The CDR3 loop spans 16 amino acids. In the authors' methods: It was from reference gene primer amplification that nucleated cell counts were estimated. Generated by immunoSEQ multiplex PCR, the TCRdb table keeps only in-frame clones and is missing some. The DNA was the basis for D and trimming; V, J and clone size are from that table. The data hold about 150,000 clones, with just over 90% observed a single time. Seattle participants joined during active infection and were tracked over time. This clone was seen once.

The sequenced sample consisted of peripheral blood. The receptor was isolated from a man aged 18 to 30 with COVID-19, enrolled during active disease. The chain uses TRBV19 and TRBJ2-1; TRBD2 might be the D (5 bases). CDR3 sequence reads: CASSNGGGSSYNEQFF. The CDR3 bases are TGTGCCAGTAGTAATGGAGGAGGCAGCTCCTACAATGAGCAGTTCTTC.